These 7 T cell receptor beta chains share one sample of origin, sequenced in a study of Graves' ophthalmopathy and Graves' hyperthyroidism. RNA served as the template for amplifying TCR beta CDR3 regions. Investigators did first-round RT-PCR with HTBI primers, then second-round multiplex PCR. MiXCR, run by TCRdb on the multiplex PCR reads, gives a single entry per CDR3 protein. Of 400,000 to 500,000 distinct CDR3 sequences listed, under 25% are singletons. Sequenced: peripheral blood. The receptor source for this set is a woman between 18 and 29 years old with stable Graves' hyperthyroidism.

This clonotype appeared many times. The chain uses TRBV6-2 or TRBV6-3 and TRBJ2-3; TRBD2 aligns across 8 bases. Losses at the gene ends were 7 bases for V and 0 bases for J; bases not matched to a gene: 6. Germline V gene data show CDR1 as MNHEY and CDR2 as SVGEGT. The CDR3 sequence is 15 residues long. CDR3 sequence: CASNAASGSTDTQYF. As DNA, the CDR3 is TGTGCCAGCAATGCTGCTAGCGGGAGCACAGATACGCAGTATTTT.

By share of the sample, this clonotype is medium-sized. The chain combines TRBV2 with TRBJ2-5; D remains ambiguous. The V and J ends lost 5 bases and 5 bases respectively, with 9 bases between them. CDR3 length: 12 residues. Germline V gene sequence: CDR1 SNHLY, CDR2 FYNNEI. CDR3 region: CASSSVGETQYF. DNA for the CDR3: TGTGCCAGCAGTTCGGTGGGGGAGACCCAGTACTTC.

This clonotype was counted at least ten times. The rearrangement uses TRBV12-3 or TRBV12-4 and TRBJ1-2, with 10 bases identical to TRBD1. CDR3 length: 14 amino acids. Losses at the gene ends were 5 bases for V and 5 bases for J; bases not matched to a gene: 5. In DNA form, the CDR3 reads TGTGCCAGCAGTCGGACAGGGGGAGGATATGGCTACACCTTC. Translation gives CASSRTGGGYGYTF.

This clonotype has more than one count but fewer than ten. The rearrangement uses TRBV30 and TRBJ2-1; TRBD2 agrees at 8 bases. The CDR3 sequence is 14 residues long. Trimming removed 3 bases from V and 5 bases from J; junction bases left unmatched: 6. CDR1 is GTSNPN, CDR2 SVGIG, per germline (reference sequence). CDR3 loop: CAWRRAGVHNEQFF. The CDR3 region has the DNA TGTGCCTGGAGGCGAGCGGGAGTCCACAATGAGCAGTTCTTC.

A word on this clonotype: The conserved phenylalanine or tryptophan normally closing the CDR3 is absent here, so this likely arose from a read error. The CDR3 region is CASSYVYEQYY. CDR3 DNA: TGTGCCAGCAGTTATGTCTACGAGCAGTACTAC. The genes are TRBV6-5 and TRBJ2-7; D uncertain. Germline CDR1 is MNHEY and CDR2 is SVGAGI. The CDR3 has 11 residues. V dropped 3 bases and J dropped 3 bases, with 3 bases sitting between them.

This clonotype was seen ten or more times. The chain is built from TRBV28 and TRBJ2-7; the D is unclear. The V gene lost 2 bases and the J gene lost 7 bases, with 15 bases spanning the gap. The CDR3 extends over 14 amino acids. From germline, CDR1 is MDHEN and CDR2 SYDVKM. This CDR3 reads CASSLLDRVREQYF. The CDR3 bases are TGTGCCAGCAGTTTACTGGACCGGGTGAGGGAGCAGTACTTC. Full variable domain (rest looked up from reference TRBV28 and TRBJ2-7): DVKVTQSSRYLVKRTGEKVFLECVQDMDHENMFWYRQDPGLGLRLIYFSYDVKMKEKGDIPEGYSVSREKKERFSLILESASTNQTSMYLCASSLLDRVREQYFGPGTRLTVT.

This clonotype was picked up many times. The V gene is TRBV5-1, the J gene TRBJ2-7; D is possibly TRBD1 or TRBD2 (5 bases each). The germline gives CDR1 SGHRS, CDR2 YFSETQ. Trimming pared 2 bases from V and 7 bases from J, leaving 13 bases between. The CDR3 has 13 amino acids. CDR3 protein: CASSFEGPREQYF. The CDR3 nucleotides read TGCGCCAGCAGCTTTGAGGGGCCCCGGGAGCAGTACTTC. The variable domain in full, completed from reference TRBV5-1 and TRBJ2-7, reads KAGVTQTPRYLIKTRGQQVTLSCSPISGHRSVSWYQQTPGQGLQFLFEYFSETQRNKGNFPGRFSGRQFSNSRSEMNVSTLELGDSALYLCASSFEGPREQYFGPGTRLTVT.